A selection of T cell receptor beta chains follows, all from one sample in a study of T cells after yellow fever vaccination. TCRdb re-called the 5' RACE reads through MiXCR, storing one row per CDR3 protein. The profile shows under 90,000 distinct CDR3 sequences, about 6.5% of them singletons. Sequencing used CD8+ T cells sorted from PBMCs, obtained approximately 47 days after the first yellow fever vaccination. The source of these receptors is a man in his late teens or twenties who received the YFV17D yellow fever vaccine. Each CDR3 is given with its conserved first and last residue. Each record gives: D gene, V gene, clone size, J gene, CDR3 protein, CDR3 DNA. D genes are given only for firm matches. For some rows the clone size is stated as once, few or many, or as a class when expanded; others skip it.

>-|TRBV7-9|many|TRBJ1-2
CASSFNSNYGYTF
TGTGCCAGCAGTTTTAACAGTAACTATGGCTACACCTTC
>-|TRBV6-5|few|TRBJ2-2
CASSYSGGTGELFF
TGTGCCAGCAGTTACTCGGGCGGTACCGGGGAGCTGTTTTTT
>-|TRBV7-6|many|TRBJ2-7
CASTLGAGTYEQYF
TGTGCCAGCACTCTAGGGGCAGGTACCTACGAGCAGTACTTC
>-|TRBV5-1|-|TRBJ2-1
CASSWGEAPTYNDQFF
TGCGCCAGCAGCTGGGGTGAGGCCCCGACCTACAATGACCAGTTCTTC
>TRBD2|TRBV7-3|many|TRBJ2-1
CASSRSQRGFNEQFF
TGTGCCAGCAGTCGATCACAGCGGGGGTTCAATGAGCAGTTCTTC
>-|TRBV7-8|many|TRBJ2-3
CASSLGGWADTQYF
TGTGCCAGCAGCCTAGGGGGGTGGGCAGATACGCAGTATTTT
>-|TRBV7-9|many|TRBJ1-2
CASSLSYGYGYTF
TGTGCCAGCAGCTTATCGTACGGGTACGGCTACACCTTC
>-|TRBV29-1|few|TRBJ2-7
CSVGPQGGQYF
TGCAGCGTGGGCCCACAGGGAGGGCAGTACTTC
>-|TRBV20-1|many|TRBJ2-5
CSARDSASRDWETQYF
TGCAGTGCTAGAGATTCTGCTTCGCGCGATTGGGAGACCCAGTACTTC
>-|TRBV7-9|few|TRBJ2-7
CASSSDGYEQYF
TGTGCCAGCAGCTCGGACGGCTACGAGCAGTACTTC
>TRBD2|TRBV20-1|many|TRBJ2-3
CSAKSLLAGEADTQYF
TGCAGTGCTAAAAGCCTACTAGCGGGGGAAGCAGATACGCAGTATTTT
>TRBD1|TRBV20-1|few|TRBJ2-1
CSATRRGQVREQFF
TGCAGTGCTACAAGAAGGGGGCAAGTCCGGGAGCAGTTCTTC
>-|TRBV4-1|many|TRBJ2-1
CASSQDLNEQFF
TGCGCCAGCAGCCAAGATTTAAATGAGCAGTTCTTC
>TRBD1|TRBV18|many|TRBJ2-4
CASSRLDRPTWAKNIQYF
TGTGCCAGCTCCAGACTGGACAGGCCCACCTGGGCCAAAAACATTCAGTACTTC
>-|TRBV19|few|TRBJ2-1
CASSIAGDYNEQFF
TGTGCCAGTAGTATAGCGGGGGACTACAATGAGCAGTTCTTC
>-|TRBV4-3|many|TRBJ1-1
CASSRSRWAEAFF
TGCGCCAGCAGCCGCTCCCGTTGGGCTGAAGCTTTCTTT
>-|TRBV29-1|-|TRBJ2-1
CSAVLLLGNEQFF
TGCAGCGCCGTCCTCCTATTAGGAAATGAGCAGTTCTTC
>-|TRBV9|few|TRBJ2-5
CASSVRSGEETQYF
TGTGCCAGCAGCGTAAGGTCAGGAGAAGAGACCCAGTACTTC
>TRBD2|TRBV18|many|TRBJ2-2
CASSRGGRLNTGELFF
TGTGCCAGCTCCCGGGGGGGACGCCTAAACACCGGGGAGCTGTTTTTT
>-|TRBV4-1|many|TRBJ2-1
CASSQVYPRTDEQFF
TGCGCCAGCAGCCAAGTTTACCCCCGGACGGATGAGCAGTTCTTC
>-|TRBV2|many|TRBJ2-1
CASSDGESYNEQFF
TGTGCCAGCAGTGATGGGGAGTCCTACAATGAGCAGTTCTTC
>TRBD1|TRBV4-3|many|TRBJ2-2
CASSQNTGGATGELFF
TGCGCCAGCAGCCAAAACACAGGGGGCGCCACCGGGGAGCTGTTTTTT
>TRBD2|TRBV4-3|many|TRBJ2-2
CASSHKLAGSDVTGELFF
TGCGCCAGCAGCCACAAACTAGCGGGGTCCGACGTGACCGGGGAGCTGTTTTTT
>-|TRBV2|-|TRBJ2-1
CASKKYGLTYNEQFF
TGTGCCAGCAAGAAGTACGGACTGACCTACAATGAGCAGTTCTTC
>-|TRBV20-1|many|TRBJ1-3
CSARGLGSGNTIYF
TGCAGTGCTAGGGGTTTAGGCTCTGGAAACACCATATATTTT
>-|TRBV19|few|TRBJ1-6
CASNDPQAGSYNSPLHF
TGTGCCAGTAATGATCCTCAGGCGGGCTCCTATAATTCACCCCTCCACTTT
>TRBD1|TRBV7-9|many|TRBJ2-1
CASSTRDSNQFF
TGTGCCAGCAGCACAAGGGACAGCAATCAGTTCTTC
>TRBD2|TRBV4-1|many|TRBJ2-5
CASSDKTSPVQETQYF
TGCGCCAGCAGTGATAAGACTAGCCCCGTCCAAGAGACCCAGTACTTC
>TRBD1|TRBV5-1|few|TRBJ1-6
CASSLEGASSYNSPLHF
TGCGCCAGCAGCTTGGAGGGGGCGAGCTCCTATAATTCACCCCTCCACTTT
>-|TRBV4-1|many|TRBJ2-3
CASSQDSNSDTQYF
TGCGCCAGCAGCCAAGACTCTAATTCAGATACGCAGTATTTT
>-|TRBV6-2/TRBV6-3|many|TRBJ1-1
CASSYPGVTEAFF
TGTGCCAGCAGTTACCCAGGGGTCACTGAAGCTTTCTTT
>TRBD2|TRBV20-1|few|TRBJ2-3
CSTTSGETDTQYF
TGCAGTACAACTAGCGGGGAAACAGATACGCAGTATTTT
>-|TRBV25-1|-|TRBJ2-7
CASSVMSSYEQYF
TGTGCCAGCAGTGTAATGAGCTCCTACGAGCAGTACTTC
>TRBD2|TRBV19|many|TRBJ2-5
CASSMTSGGLTTQYF
TGTGCCAGTAGTATGACTAGCGGGGGGCTTACAACCCAGTACTTC
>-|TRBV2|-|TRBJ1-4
CASSESKGKLFF
TGTGCCAGCAGTGAATCGAAAGGGAAACTGTTTTTT
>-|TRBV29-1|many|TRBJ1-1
CSVDTGSSTEAFF
TGCAGCGTTGACACAGGGTCGTCCACTGAAGCTTTCTTT
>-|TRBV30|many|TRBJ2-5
CAWSLVGGRETQYF
TGTGCCTGGAGTCTCGTTGGGGGAAGGGAGACCCAGTACTTC
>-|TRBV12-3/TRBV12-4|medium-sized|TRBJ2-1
CASSPPRASPNNEQFF
TGTGCCAGCAGTCCCCCCAGGGCTAGCCCTAACAATGAGCAGTTCTTC
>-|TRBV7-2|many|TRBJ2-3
CASSPTGGLLDTQYF
TGTGCCAGCAGCCCAACCGGGGGACTCTTAGATACGCAGTATTTT
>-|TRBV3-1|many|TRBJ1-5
CASSSRTDRLLGQPQHF
TGTGCCAGCAGCAGCAGGACAGATCGTTTGCTGGGTCAGCCCCAGCATTTT
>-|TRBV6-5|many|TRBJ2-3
CASSYAQGDTQYF
TGTGCCAGCAGCTATGCCCAGGGGGATACGCAGTATTTT
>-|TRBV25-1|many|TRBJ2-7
CASIGGREQYF
TGTGCCAGCATCGGAGGGAGGGAGCAGTACTTC
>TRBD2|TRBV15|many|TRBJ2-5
CATSMGSGSQETQYF
TGTGCCACCAGCATGGGTAGCGGGTCGCAAGAGACCCAGTACTTC
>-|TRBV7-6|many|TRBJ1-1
CASSSGGTVGTEAFF
TGTGCCAGCAGCTCAGGCGGTACTGTCGGGACTGAAGCTTTCTTT
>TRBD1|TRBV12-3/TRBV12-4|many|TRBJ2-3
CASSLGTAGDTQYF
TGTGCCAGCAGTCTTGGGACAGCAGGGGATACGCAGTATTTT
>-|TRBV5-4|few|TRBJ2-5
CASSTTNYLGETQYF
TGTGCCAGCAGCACCACCAACTACCTCGGGGAGACCCAGTACTTC
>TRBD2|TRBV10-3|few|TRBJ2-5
CAITPGGDQETQYF
TGTGCCATCACGCCGGGGGGGGACCAAGAGACCCAGTACTTC
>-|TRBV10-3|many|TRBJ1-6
CAIGDTARSPLHF
TGTGCCATCGGGGACACGGCGAGGTCACCCCTCCACTTT
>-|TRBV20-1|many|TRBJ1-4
CSARVGRGRNEKLFF
TGCAGTGCTAGAGTGGGCAGGGGAAGAAATGAAAAACTGTTTTTT
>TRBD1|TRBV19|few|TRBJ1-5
CASSQTGNQPQHF
TGTGCCAGTAGCCAGACAGGGAATCAGCCCCAGCATTTT